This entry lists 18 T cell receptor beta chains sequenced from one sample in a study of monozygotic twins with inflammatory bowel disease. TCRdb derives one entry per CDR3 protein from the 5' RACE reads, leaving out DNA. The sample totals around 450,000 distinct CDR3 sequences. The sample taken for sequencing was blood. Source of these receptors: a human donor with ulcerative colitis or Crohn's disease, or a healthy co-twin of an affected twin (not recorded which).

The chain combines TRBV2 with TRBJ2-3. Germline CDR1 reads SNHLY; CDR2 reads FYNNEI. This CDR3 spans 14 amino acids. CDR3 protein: CASETGLSTDTQYF.

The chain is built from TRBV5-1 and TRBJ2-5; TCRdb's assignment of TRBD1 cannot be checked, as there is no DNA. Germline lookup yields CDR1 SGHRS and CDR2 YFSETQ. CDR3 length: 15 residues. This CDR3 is CASSGAGTGQETQYF.

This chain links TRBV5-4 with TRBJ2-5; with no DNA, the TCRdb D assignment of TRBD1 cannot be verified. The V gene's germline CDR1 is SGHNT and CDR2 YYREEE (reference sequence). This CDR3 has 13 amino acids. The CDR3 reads CASSRQAAETQYF.

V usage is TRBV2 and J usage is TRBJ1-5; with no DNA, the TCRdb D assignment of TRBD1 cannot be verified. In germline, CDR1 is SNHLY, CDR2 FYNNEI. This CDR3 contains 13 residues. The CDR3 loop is CASRGTANQPQHF. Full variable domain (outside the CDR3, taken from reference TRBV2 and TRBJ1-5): EPEVTQTPSHQVTQMGQEVILRCVPISNHLYFYWYRQILGQKVEFLVSFYNNEISEKSEIFDDQFSVERPDGSNFTLKIRSTKLEDSAMYFCASRGTANQPQHFGDGTRLSIL.

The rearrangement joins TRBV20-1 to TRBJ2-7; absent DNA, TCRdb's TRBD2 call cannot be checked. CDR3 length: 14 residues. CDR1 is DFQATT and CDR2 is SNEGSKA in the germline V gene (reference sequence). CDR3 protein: CSALILAGVYEQYF.

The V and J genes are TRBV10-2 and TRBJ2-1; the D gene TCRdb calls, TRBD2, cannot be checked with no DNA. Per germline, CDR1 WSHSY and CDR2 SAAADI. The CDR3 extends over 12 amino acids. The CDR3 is CASRRGRDEQFF.

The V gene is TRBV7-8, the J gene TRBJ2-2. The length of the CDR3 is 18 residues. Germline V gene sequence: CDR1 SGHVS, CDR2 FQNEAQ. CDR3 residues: CASSLRLGRTANTGELFF.

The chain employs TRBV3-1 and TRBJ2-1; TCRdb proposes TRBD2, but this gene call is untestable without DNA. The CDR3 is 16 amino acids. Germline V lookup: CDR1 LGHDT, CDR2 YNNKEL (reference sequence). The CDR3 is CASSQGGGGLGNEQFF.

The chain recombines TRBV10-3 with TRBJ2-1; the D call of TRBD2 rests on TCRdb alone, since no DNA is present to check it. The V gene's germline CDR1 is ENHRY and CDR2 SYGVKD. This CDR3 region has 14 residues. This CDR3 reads CAISLDSSGNEQFF.

The CDR3 is CASSVGVAGASYEQYF. This chain links TRBV9 with TRBJ2-7; TCRdb lists TRBD2, though no DNA is available to test this call. Germline V lookup: CDR1 SGDLS, CDR2 YYNGEE. The CDR3 totals 16 residues.

The CDR3 is CASSIQKQETQYF. V gene TRBV5-1 combines with J gene TRBJ2-5. The V gene's germline CDR1 is SGHRS and CDR2 YFSETQ. This CDR3 comprises 13 residues. Full variable domain (remainder filled in from reference TRBV5-1 and TRBJ2-5): KAGVTQTPRYLIKTRGQQVTLSCSPISGHRSVSWYQQTPGQGLQFLFEYFSETQRNKGNFPGRFSGRQFSNSRSEMNVSTLELGDSALYLCASSIQKQETQYFGPGTRLLVL.

CDR3 loop: CASSPQATGEKLFF. The chain couples TRBV12-3 or TRBV12-4 to TRBJ1-4. This CDR3 contains 14 residues.

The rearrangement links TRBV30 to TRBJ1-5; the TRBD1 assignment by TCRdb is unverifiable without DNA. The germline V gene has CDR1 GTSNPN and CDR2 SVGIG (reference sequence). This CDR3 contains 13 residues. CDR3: CAWSEGEGQPQHF.

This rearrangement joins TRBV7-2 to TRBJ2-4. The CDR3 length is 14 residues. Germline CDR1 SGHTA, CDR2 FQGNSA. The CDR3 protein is CASSLGRGSNIQYF.

CDR3: CSVEIGLLGRFF. This chain uses TRBV29-1 with TRBJ2-1. The length of the CDR3 is 12 residues. Germline CDR1 SQVTM, CDR2 ANQGSEA.

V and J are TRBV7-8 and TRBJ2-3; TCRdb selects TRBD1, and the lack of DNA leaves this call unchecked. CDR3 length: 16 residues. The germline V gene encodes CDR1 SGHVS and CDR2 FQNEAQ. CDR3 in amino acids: CASSLGPGRSTDTQYF.

This CDR3 is CASSLGQGRQYF. The chain couples TRBV7-9 to TRBJ2-7; lacking DNA, the TRBD1 call made by TCRdb goes unchecked. CDR1 is SEHNR and CDR2 is FQNEAQ in the germline V gene (reference sequence). CDR3 length equals 12 residues. The complete variable domain, with remaining parts taken from reference TRBV7-9 and TRBJ2-7, reads DTGVSQNPRHKITKRGQNVTFRCDPISEHNRLYWYRQTLGQGPEFLTYFQNEAQLEKSRLLSDRFSAERPKGSFSTLEIQRTEQGDSAMYLCASSLGQGRQYFGPGTRLTVT.

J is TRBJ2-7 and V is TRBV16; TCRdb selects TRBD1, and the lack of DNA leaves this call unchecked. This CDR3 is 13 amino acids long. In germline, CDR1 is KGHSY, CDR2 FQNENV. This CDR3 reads CASSQGVSYEQYF.